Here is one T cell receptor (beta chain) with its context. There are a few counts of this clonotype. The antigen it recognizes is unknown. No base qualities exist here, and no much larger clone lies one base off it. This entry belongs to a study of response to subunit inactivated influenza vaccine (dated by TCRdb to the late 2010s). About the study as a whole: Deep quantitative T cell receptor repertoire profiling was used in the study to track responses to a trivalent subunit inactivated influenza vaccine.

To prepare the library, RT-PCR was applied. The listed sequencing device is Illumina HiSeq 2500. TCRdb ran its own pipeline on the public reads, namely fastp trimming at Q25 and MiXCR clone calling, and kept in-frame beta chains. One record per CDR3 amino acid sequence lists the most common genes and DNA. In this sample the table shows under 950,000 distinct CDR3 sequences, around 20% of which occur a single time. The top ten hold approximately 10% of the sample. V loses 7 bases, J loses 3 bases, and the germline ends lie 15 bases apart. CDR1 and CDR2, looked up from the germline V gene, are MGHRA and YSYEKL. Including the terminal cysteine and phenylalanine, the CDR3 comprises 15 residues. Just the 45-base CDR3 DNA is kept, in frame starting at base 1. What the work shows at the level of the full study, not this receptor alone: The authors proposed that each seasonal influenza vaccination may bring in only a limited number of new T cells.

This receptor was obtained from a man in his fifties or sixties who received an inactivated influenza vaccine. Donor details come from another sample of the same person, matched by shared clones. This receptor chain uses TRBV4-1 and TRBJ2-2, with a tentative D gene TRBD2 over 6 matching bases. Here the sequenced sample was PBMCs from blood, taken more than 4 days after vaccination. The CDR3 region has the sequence CASKRAEGYTGELFF. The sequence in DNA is TGCGCCAGCAAAAGGGCGGAGGGATACACCGGGGAGCTGTTTTTT.